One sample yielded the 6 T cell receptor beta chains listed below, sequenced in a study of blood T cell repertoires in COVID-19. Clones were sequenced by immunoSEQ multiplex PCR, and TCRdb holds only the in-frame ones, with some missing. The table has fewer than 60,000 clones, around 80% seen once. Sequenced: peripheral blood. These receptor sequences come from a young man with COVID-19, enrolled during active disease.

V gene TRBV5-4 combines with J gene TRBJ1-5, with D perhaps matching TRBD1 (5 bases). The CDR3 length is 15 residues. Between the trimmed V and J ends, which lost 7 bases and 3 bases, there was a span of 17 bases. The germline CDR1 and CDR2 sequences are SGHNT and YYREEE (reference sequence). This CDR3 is CASWWWVRDNQPQHF. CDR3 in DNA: TGTGCCAGCTGGTGGTGGGTCAGGGACAATCAGCCCCAGCATTTT.

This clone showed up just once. Here the CDR3 reads CASSLRDRGKNIQYF. CDR3 bases: TGTGCCAGCAGTTTAAGGGACAGGGGCAAAAACATTCAGTACTTC. The chain couples TRBV28 to TRBJ2-4; TRBD1 agrees at 10 bases. V was pared by 2 bases and J by 3 bases, with 1 base of the junction left unmatched. Looked up from germline, CDR1 is MDHEN and CDR2 is SYDVKM. There are 15 residues in the CDR3.

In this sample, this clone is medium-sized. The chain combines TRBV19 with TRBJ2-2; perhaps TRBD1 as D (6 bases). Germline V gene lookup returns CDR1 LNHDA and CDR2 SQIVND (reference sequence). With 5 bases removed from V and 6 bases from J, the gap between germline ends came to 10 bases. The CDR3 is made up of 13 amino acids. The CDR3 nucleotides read TGTGCCAGTAGTCTCGGGACATCCGGGGAGCTGTTTTTT. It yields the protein CASSLGTSGELFF.

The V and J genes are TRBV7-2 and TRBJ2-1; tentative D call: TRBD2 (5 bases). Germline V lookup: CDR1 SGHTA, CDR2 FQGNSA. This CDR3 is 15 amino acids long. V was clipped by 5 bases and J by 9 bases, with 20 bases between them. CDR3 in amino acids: CASSPYTGSPGEQFF. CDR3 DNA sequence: TGTGCCAGCAGCCCCTACACGGGGAGCCCCGGTGAGCAGTTCTTC.

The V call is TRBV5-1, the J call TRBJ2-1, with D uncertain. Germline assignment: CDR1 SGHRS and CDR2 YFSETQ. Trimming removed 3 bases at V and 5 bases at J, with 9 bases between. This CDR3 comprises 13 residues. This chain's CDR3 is CASSWADNNEQFF. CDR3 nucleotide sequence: TGCGCCAGCAGCTGGGCCGACAACAATGAGCAGTTCTTC. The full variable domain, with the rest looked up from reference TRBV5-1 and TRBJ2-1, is KAGVTQTPRYLIKTRGQQVTLSCSPISGHRSVSWYQQTPGQGLQFLFEYFSETQRNKGNFPGRFSGRQFSNSRSEMNVSTLELGDSALYLCASSWADNNEQFFGPGTRLTVL.

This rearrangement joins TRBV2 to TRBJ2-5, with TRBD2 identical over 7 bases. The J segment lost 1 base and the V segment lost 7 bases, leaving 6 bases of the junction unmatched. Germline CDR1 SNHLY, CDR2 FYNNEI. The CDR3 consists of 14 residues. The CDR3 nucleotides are TGTGCCAGCATCCGGGGGGAGGTCCAAGAGACCCAGTACTTC. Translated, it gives CASIRGEVQETQYF.